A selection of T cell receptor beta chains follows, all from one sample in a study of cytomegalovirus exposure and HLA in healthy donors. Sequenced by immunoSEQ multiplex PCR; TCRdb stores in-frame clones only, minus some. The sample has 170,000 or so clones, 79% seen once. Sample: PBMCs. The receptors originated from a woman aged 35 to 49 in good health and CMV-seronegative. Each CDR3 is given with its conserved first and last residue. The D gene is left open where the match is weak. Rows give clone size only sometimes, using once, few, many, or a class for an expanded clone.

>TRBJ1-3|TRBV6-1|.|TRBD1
CASSERQGQSSGNTIYF
TGTGCCAGCAGTGAGAGACAGGGCCAATCCTCTGGAAACACCATATATTTT
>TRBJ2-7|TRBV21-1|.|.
CASSKVTSGRACYEQYF
TGTGCCAGCAGCAAAGTAACTAGCGGGAGGGCCTGCTACGAGCAGTACTTC
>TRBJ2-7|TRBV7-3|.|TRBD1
CASSESQGAREQYF
TGTGCCAGCAGCGAAAGCCAGGGGGCGCGGGAGCAGTACTTC
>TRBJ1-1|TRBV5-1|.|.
CASTLGLQETEAFF
TGCGCCAGCACCCTGGGCCTTCAAGAGACTGAAGCTTTCTTT
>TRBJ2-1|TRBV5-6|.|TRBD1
CASSLAGQPFFPRGNEQFF
TGTGCCAGCAGCTTGGCGGGACAGCCCTTCTTCCCCCGGGGCAATGAGCAGTTCTTC
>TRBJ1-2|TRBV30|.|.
CAWSVGQTYGYTF
TGTGCCTGGAGTGTAGGACAGACCTATGGCTACACCTTC
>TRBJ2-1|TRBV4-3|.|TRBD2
CASSRTSGGTPEQFF
TGCGCCAGCAGCCGAACTAGCGGGGGGACCCCTGAGCAGTTCTTC
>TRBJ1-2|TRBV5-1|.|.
CASSLESDGYTF
TGCGCCAGCAGCTTGGAGTCGGATGGCTACACCTTC
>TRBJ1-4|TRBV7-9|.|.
CASSLGTYNEKLFF
TGTGCCAGCAGCTTGGGGACTTATAATGAAAAACTGTTTTTT
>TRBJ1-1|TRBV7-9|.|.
CASSLSSGTEAFF
TGTGCCAGCAGCTTAAGTTCGGGGACTGAAGCTTTCTTT
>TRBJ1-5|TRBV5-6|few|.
CASSLSRGLSNQPQHF
TGTGCCAGCAGCTTGAGCAGGGGCCTCAGCAATCAGCCCCAGCATTTT
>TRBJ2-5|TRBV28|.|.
CASSFFRAGKGETQYF
TGTGCCAGCAGTTTTTTTCGGGCAGGCAAGGGGGAGACCCAGTACTTC
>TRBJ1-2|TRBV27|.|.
CASSPLGGVYGYTF
TGTGCCAGCAGTCCCCTGGGGGGGGTCTATGGCTACACCTTC
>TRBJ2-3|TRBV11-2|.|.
CASSLDQGGPDTQYF
TGTGCCAGCAGCTTAGATCAGGGTGGACCGGATACGCAGTATTTT
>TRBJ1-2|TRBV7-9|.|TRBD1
CSSSSPGDRDGYTF
TGTTCCAGCAGCTCCCCCGGCGACAGGGATGGCTACACCTTC
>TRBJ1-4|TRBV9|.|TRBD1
CASSVAGGINEKLFF
TGTGCCAGCAGCGTAGCAGGGGGAATAAATGAAAAACTGTTTTTT
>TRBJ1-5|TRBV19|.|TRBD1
CASSILLGDRGGQPQHF
TGTGCCAGTAGTATCCTCCTGGGGGACAGGGGCGGGCAGCCCCAGCATTTT
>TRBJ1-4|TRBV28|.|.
CASSLSRGARKLFF
TGTGCCAGCAGTTTAAGCCGGGGGGCCCGAAAACTGTTTTTT
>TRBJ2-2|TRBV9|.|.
CASSPGSAGELFF
TGTGCCAGCAGCCCCGGGTCGGCCGGGGAGCTGTTTTTT
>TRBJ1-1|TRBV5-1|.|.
CASKLAGYSEAFF
TGCGCCAGCAAACTAGCGGGGTACTCTGAAGCTTTCTTT
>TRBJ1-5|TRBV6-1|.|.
CASSVGSGGNQPQHF
TGTGCCAGCAGTGTTGGGAGTGGGGGCAATCAGCCCCAGCATTTT
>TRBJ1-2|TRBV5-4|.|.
CASSQVTGSDGYTF
TGTGCCAGCAGCCAGGTAACAGGGTCAGATGGCTACACCTTC
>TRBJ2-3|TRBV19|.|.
CASSILSSEARYF
TGTGCCAGTAGTATTCTTAGTAGCGAGGCCAGGTATTTT
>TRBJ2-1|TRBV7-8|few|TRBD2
CASSLRTSGYSYNEQFF
TGTGCCAGCAGCCTAAGAACTAGCGGATATTCCTACAATGAGCAGTTCTTC
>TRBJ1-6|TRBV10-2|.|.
CASSESVVNSPLHF
TGCGCCAGCAGTGAGTCTGTAGTCAATTCACCCCTCCACTTT
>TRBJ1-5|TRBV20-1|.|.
CSAAGNQPQHF
TGCAGTGCTGCGGGAAACCAGCCCCAGCATTTT
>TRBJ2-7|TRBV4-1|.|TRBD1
CASSQVLRDRDYEQYF
TGCGCCAGCAGCCAAGTATTGCGGGACAGGGACTACGAGCAGTACTTC
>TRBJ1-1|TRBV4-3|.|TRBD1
CASSWTGAEAFF
TGCGCCAGCAGCTGGACAGGGGCTGAAGCTTTCTTT
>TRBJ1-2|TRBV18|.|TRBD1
CASSPGTAATNYGYTF
TGTGCCAGCTCACCGGGGACAGCTGCCACTAACTATGGCTACACCTTC
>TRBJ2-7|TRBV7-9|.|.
CASSLGRSPYEQYF
TGTGCCAGCAGCTTAGGTCGGAGCCCCTACGAGCAGTACTTC
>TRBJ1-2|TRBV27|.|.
CASRAGDGYTF
TGTGCCAGCAGGGCAGGGGATGGCTACACCTTC
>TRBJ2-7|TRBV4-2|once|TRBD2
CASSQTSGAFYEQYF
TGTGCCAGCAGCCAGACTAGCGGGGCCTTCTACGAGCAGTACTTC
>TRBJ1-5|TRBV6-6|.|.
CASSAGTYQPQHF
TGTGCCAGCAGCGCCGGGACATATCAGCCCCAGCATTTT
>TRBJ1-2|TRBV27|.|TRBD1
CASSLRTGGSYTF
TGTGCCAGCAGCTTACGGACAGGCGGGTCCTACACCTTC
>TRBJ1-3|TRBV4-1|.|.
CASSQESRAYTGNTIYF
TGCGCCAGCAGCCAAGAATCCAGGGCCTACACTGGAAACACCATATATTTT
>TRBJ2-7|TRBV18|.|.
CASSSQRGSISYEQYF
TGTGCCAGCTCATCCCAAAGGGGATCTATCTCCTACGAGCAGTACTTC
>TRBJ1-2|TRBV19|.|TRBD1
CASPDREGGYTF
TGTGCCAGTCCGGACAGGGAGGGTGGCTACACCTTC